This is a list of T cell receptor beta chains from one sample in a study of T cells after yellow fever vaccination. TCRdb recomputed calls from the 5' RACE reads with MiXCR, one row per CDR3 protein. The sample yields about 57,000 distinct CDR3 sequences, 6.5% to 8% seen once. The sequences come from CD8+ T cells sorted from PBMCs, collected 15 days after the yellow fever booster vaccination. These receptors all come from a man aged 30-40 years who received the YFV17D yellow fever vaccine. Each CDR3 is given with its conserved first and last residue. The D gene is left open where the match is weak. Not all rows give a size; the values are once, few, many and, for expanded clones, a class.

j_gene	abundance	d_gene	v_gene	CDR3nt	CDR3aa
TRBJ2-7	many	TRBD2	TRBV7-2	TGTGCCAGCAGCCCCCTTCTAGCGGGAGAGGGCTACGAGCAGTACTTC	CASSPLLAGEGYEQYF
TRBJ2-2	many	TRBD2	TRBV18	TGTGCCAGCTCACCACCCCTAGCGGGAGAAGCCACCGGGGAGCTGTTTTTT	CASSPPLAGEATGELFF
TRBJ1-1	many	-	TRBV5-5	TGTGCCAGCAGCTTCGGACGGGGACTGAACACTGAAGCTTTCTTT	CASSFGRGLNTEAFF
TRBJ2-3	few	-	TRBV7-9	TGTGCCAGCATCGAACCGAACTACCGTTCAGATACGCAGTATTTT	CASIEPNYRSDTQYF
TRBJ2-7	many	-	TRBV29-1	TGCAGCGTTGAGAGTAGCGAAGGCGAGCAGTACTTC	CSVESSEGEQYF
TRBJ2-4	many	-	TRBV20-1	TGCAGTGCTAGAGATGTCACGATAGGCCTAGGGCAGGGCATTCAGTACTTC	CSARDVTIGLGQGIQYF
TRBJ2-3	many	TRBD2	TRBV12-3/TRBV12-4	TGTGCCAGCAGTGCCCAGGTACTAGCGAGCACAGATACGCAGTATTTT	CASSAQVLASTDTQYF
TRBJ2-2	once	TRBD1	TRBV24-1	TGTGGGGCCAGTGATTCACAGGGGTGGGTCCCCGGGGAGCTGTTTTTT	CGASDSQGWVPGELFF
TRBJ2-1	-	TRBD2	TRBV5-4	TGTGCCAGCAGCTCCAATAGCGGGAGGGCCCACAATGAGCAGTTCTTC	CASSSNSGRAHNEQFF
TRBJ2-1	-	TRBD1	TRBV27	TGTGCCAGCAGCCGGACAGGTGCTGGGAATGAGCAGTTCTTC	CASSRTGAGNEQFF
TRBJ2-1	many	TRBD2	TRBV6-5	TGTGCCAGCAATTCAGGACTAGCGGCTTACAATGAGCAGTTCTTC	CASNSGLAAYNEQFF
TRBJ1-3	few	-	TRBV6-5	TGTGCCAGCAGCCGAACCCCGGGACACGGCTCTGGAAACACCATATATTTT	CASSRTPGHGSGNTIYF
TRBJ1-5	-	-	TRBV23-1	TGCGCCAGCAGTCAATCGGGAGGGGAATGGCCCCAGCATTTT	CASSQSGGEWPQHF
TRBJ2-5	many	TRBD2	TRBV7-2	TGTGCCAGCAGACAGCGGGAGTTCGAGACCCAGTACTTC	CASRQREFETQYF
TRBJ2-7	many	-	TRBV6-1	TGTGCCAGCACCCCCTCCGGGGGCTACGAGCAGTACTTC	CASTPSGGYEQYF
TRBJ2-1	many	TRBD2	TRBV9	TGTGCCAGCAGCTCATCTAGCGGGAGGCCTCATAAGGATGAGCAGTTCTTC	CASSSSSGRPHKDEQFF
TRBJ2-7	many	-	TRBV7-9	TGTGCCAGCAGCTCGGGGTCTACCTACGAGCAGTACTTC	CASSSGSTYEQYF
TRBJ2-7	many	-	TRBV5-1	TGCGCCAGCAGCTTGGAACCTAGTCCCTACGAGCAGTACTTC	CASSLEPSPYEQYF
TRBJ2-1	once	-	TRBV7-6	TGTGCCAGCAGCTTAGCGTCCCAAAATGAGCAGTTCTTC	CASSLASQNEQFF
TRBJ2-7	few	-	TRBV9	TGTGCCAGCAGCGTATCGGAGACCTACGAGCAGTACTTC	CASSVSETYEQYF
TRBJ2-7	many	TRBD2	TRBV6-5	TGTGCCAGCAGTTACTCCTCGGGACTAGCGGGAGGATACGAGCAGTACTTC	CASSYSSGLAGGYEQYF
TRBJ2-1	few	TRBD2	TRBV6-5	TGTGCCAGCAGTTTTGGACTAGCGGACAATGAGCAGTTCTTC	CASSFGLADNEQFF
TRBJ2-7	many	TRBD2	TRBV7-8	TGTGCCAGCAGCTCACCGCGCGGGACTAGCGGGTCCTACGAGCAGTACTTC	CASSSPRGTSGSYEQYF
TRBJ1-5	-	-	TRBV7-9	TGTGCCAGCAGCCCCCCCGGGACACCCGATCAGCCCCAGCATTTT	CASSPPGTPDQPQHF
TRBJ2-7	many	TRBD1	TRBV7-9	TGTGCCAGCAGTCCACCGGACAGGAGACCCTACGAGCAGTACTTC	CASSPPDRRPYEQYF
TRBJ2-3	many	-	TRBV21-1	TGTGCCAGCAGCAGACCGGGACTAGCGGGAGGCGGAGATACGCAGTATTTT	CASSRPGLAGGGDTQYF
TRBJ2-7	few	-	TRBV12-5	TGTGCTAGTGCCAGTGGGGCCTCGCTTCCGTTCTCCTACGAGCAGTACTTC	CASASGASLPFSYEQYF
TRBJ2-7	many	-	TRBV11-2	TGTGCCAGCAGCTTAGTCGAGCAGTACTTC	CASSLVEQYF
TRBJ2-7	many	TRBD2	TRBV2	TGTGCCAGCGTCTTGACTAGCGGGCGCGACGAGCAGTACTTC	CASVLTSGRDEQYF
TRBJ1-1	many	-	TRBV5-1	TGCGCCAGCAGCTTGGCCTTGGACCTCCTATTCTTT	CASSLALDLLFF
TRBJ2-1	-	-	TRBV7-9	TGTCCCAGCAGCTCGAATGAGCAGTTCTTC	CPSSSNEQFF
TRBJ2-2	-	-	TRBV6-2/TRBV6-3	TGTGCCAGCAGTATAGGAACAATGAACACCGGGGAGCTGTTTTTT	CASSIGTMNTGELFF
TRBJ2-1	-	TRBD2	TRBV10-1	TGCGCCAGCAGTGTCGATAGCGGGGGAAGGAATGAGCAGTTCTTC	CASSVDSGGRNEQFF
TRBJ1-5	-	-	TRBV6-1	TGTGCCAGCGCCTTAGGCCGCAATCAGCCCCAGCATTTT	CASALGRNQPQHF
TRBJ2-1	many	-	TRBV20-1	TGCAGTGCTCCCTATTCAGCGGAGTACAATGAGCAGTTCTTC	CSAPYSAEYNEQFF
TRBJ2-7	many	-	TRBV11-3	TGTGCCAGCAGCGGGGCCGCTCAGGGCGAGCAGTACTTC	CASSGAAQGEQYF
TRBJ1-6	many	-	TRBV13	TGTGCCAGCAGCTCCGGACGTTCACCCCTCCACTTT	CASSSGRSPLHF
TRBJ2-5	many	TRBD2	TRBV7-2	TGTGCCAGCAGCTCCAACGGACTAGTGGGTGAGACCCAGTACTTC	CASSSNGLVGETQYF
TRBJ2-2	few	-	TRBV19	TGTGCCAGTAGTATAGAAATCCACCCAGGTCCCGACACCGGGGAGCTGTTTTTT	CASSIEIHPGPDTGELFF
TRBJ2-7	many	TRBD2	TRBV7-3	TGTGCCAGCAGCTTAACGGGGGGGGATTACGAGCAGTACTTC	CASSLTGGDYEQYF
TRBJ2-1	many	TRBD1	TRBV3-1	TGTGCCAGCAGCCAAGGACAGGGTGGCGCCTACAATGAGCAGTTCTTC	CASSQGQGGAYNEQFF
TRBJ2-7	many	-	TRBV14	TGTGCCAGCAGCCGGAATGACAGAGCCTACGAGCAGTACTTC	CASSRNDRAYEQYF
TRBJ2-1	many	-	TRBV10-2	TGCGCCAGCAGTGCTCTAGTAGGTACATGGAATGAGCAGTTCTTC	CASSALVGTWNEQFF
TRBJ2-1	many	TRBD2	TRBV20-1	TGCAGTGCTCTAGCGGGAGTCTCCTACAATGAGCAGTTCTTC	CSALAGVSYNEQFF
TRBJ1-5	many	TRBD1	TRBV12-3/TRBV12-4	TGTGCCAGCAGAACAGGGGGAAGCAATCAGCCCCAGCATTTT	CASRTGGSNQPQHF
TRBJ2-1	many	TRBD2	TRBV7-3	TGTGCCAGCAGCTTAGTGGGAGGGTTTAATGAGCAGTTCTTC	CASSLVGGFNEQFF
TRBJ2-1	-	-	TRBV11-2	TGTGCCAGCAGCTTAGGGGGTAGCGCCCCGCACCCATACAATGAGCAGTTCTTC	CASSLGGSAPHPYNEQFF
TRBJ1-5	many	-	TRBV24-1	TGTGCCACCAGCGCGCCCCGTCCCCAGCATTTT	CATSAPRPQHF
TRBJ2-7	many	-	TRBV7-9	TGTGCCAGCAGCTTAATAGGCCACTTCTACGAGCAGTACTTC	CASSLIGHFYEQYF
TRBJ2-5	many	-	TRBV20-1	TGCAGTGCTAGTCCCTGGTGGGGGCAAGAGACCCAGTACTTC	CSASPWWGQETQYF
TRBJ2-7	many	TRBD1	TRBV2	TGTGCCACCACCGGGACAGGCCTCTACGAGCAGTACTTC	CATTGTGLYEQYF
TRBJ2-1	-	-	TRBV12-3/TRBV12-4	TGTGCCAGCAGTCAGGAACCGGGATCTGGGCCCTTAAATGAGCAGTTCTTC	CASSQEPGSGPLNEQFF
TRBJ1-1	many	-	TRBV7-8	TGTGCCAGCAGCTCCCAAATTCATGATGAAGCTTTCTTT	CASSSQIHDEAFF
TRBJ2-5	many	TRBD2	TRBV27	TGTGCCAGCAGTTTTGCGGGGCGGGGGGAGACCCAGTACTTC	CASSFAGRGETQYF
TRBJ2-1	many	-	TRBV9	TGTGCCAGCAGCGCTAGGGACGTAGGGAGTGAGCAGTTCTTC	CASSARDVGSEQFF
TRBJ2-1	many	-	TRBV21-1	TGTGCCAGCAGCACCCTAGGGGACTCTTACAATGAGCAGTTCTTC	CASSTLGDSYNEQFF
TRBJ2-1	-	-	TRBV15	TGTGCCACCAGCAGAGTCGGTTTGAACAATGAGCAGTTCTTC	CATSRVGLNNEQFF
TRBJ1-5	many	-	TRBV20-1	TGCAGTGCTAGGGAGGGGGTGAATAGCAATCAGCCCCAGCATTTT	CSAREGVNSNQPQHF
TRBJ2-7	-	-	TRBV27	TGTGTCAGCAGTTTATCGTGGGGTAGCGAGACCTACGAGCAGTACTTC	CVSSLSWGSETYEQYF